The next 30 T cell receptor beta chains were all read from a single sample in a study of T cell repertoires in aging, cancer and after chemotherapy. Peripheral blood genomic DNA, not sorted cells or RNA, was the template. Multiplex touch-down PCR with TRB-A/B primers amplified rearranged V-D-J TRB sequences. In TCRdb, the multiplex PCR reads were re-called with MiXCR into one record per CDR3 protein. The sample includes 10,000 to 12,000 distinct CDR3 sequences, roughly 25% of them seen just once. Sequenced sample: blood. The origin of the receptors is a human donor in good health.

Turning to this clonotype: A much larger clonotype is one base distant, so this may be a read error. The V and J genes are TRBV30 and TRBJ1-4; 9 nucleotides line up with TRBD1. Germline CDR1 GTSNPN, CDR2 SVGIG (reference sequence). Germline trimming cut 4 bases from V and 10 bases from J; bases unmatched to any gene: 16. This CDR3 region has 16 residues. DNA for the CDR3: TGTGCCTGGAAGGCCTACCCGGGACAGGGAGGAGTAAAACTGTTTTTT. It translates to CAWKAYPGQGGVKLFF. The full variable domain, in which reference TRBV30 and TRBJ1-4 provide the parts outside the CDR3, is SQTIHQWPATLVQPVGSPLSLECTVEGTSNPNLYWYRQAAGRGLQLLFYSVGIGQISSEVPQNLSASRPQDRQFILSSKKLLLSDSGFYLCAWKAYPGQGGVKLFFGSGTQLSVL.

This clonotype has more than one count but fewer than ten. This chain connects TRBV20-1 to TRBJ1-5; possible D gene TRBD1, 5 bases. V lost 0 bases and J lost 7, with 19 bases in between. CDR3 length: 16 amino acids. CDR1 and CDR2 (germline): DFQATT, SNEGSKA (reference sequence). The CDR3 sequence: CSARDRQGWAGQPQHF. In nucleotides, the CDR3 is TGCAGTGCTAGAGATCGGCAGGGCTGGGCAGGGCAGCCCCAGCATTTT.

The count of this clonotype is one. A much larger clone differs by one base, so this may be a read error. The rearrangement links TRBV19 to TRBJ2-7; weak D call: TRBD1 (6 bases). Germline V gene lookup returns CDR1 LNHDA and CDR2 SQIVND (reference sequence). Trimming shortened V by 3 bases and J by 3 bases, and 12 bases separated the two germline ends. The CDR3 covers 14 residues. The DNA of the CDR3 is TGTGCCAGTAGTATCGTAGGGGGTTTCTACGAGCAGTACTTC. Its protein is CASSIVGGFYEQYF.

This chain joins TRBV5-1 and TRBJ2-1, with D unclear. The ends were cut back, 4 bases at V and 0 bases at J, with 14 bases in the middle. CDR1 and CDR2 (germline): SGHRS, YFSETQ. This CDR3 comprises 16 residues. In DNA form, the CDR3 reads TGCGCCAGCAGCCTCATCGCCATGTCCTCCTACAATGAGCAGTTCTTC. It specifies CASSLIAMSSYNEQFF.

This clonotype was seen a single time. CDR3 region: CASVATGARSTDTQYF. The CDR3 region has the DNA TGTGCTAGTGTCGCGACGGGGGCCCGTAGCACAGATACGCAGTATTTT. This chain uses TRBV12-3 or TRBV12-4 with TRBJ2-3; D may match TRBD1 or TRBD2 (6 bases each). The CDR3 extends over 16 amino acids.

In this sample, this clonotype is medium-sized. The chain uses TRBV6-5 and TRBJ2-7; maybe TRBD1 (5 bases). Germline CDR1 and CDR2: MNHEY and SVGAGI. This CDR3 is 13 amino acids long. Trimming removed 6 bases at V and 7 bases at J, with 16 bases between. The CDR3 region has the DNA TGTGCCAGCAGACGGACAAGTTTTGGGGAGCAGTACTTC. It is translated as CASRRTSFGEQYF.

This clonotype was seen a handful of times. V is TRBV5-4 and J is TRBJ1-2; 7 bases match TRBD1. Germline CDR1 is SGHNT and CDR2 is YYREEE (reference sequence). This CDR3 is 14 amino acids long. With 0 bases clipped from V and 4 bases from J, the junction kept 3 bases outside the gene matches. The CDR3 reads CASSLGTGPYGYTF. CDR3 DNA sequence: TGTGCCAGCAGCTTGGGGACAGGACCCTATGGCTACACCTTC.

The chain links TRBV11-2 to TRBJ2-7; 8 bases agree with TRBD1. This CDR3 has 14 amino acids. CDR1 and CDR2 from the germline V gene are SGHAT and FQNNGV. V lost 1 base and J lost 3; bases outside the gene matches: 2. CDR3 in DNA: TGTGCCAGCAGCTTAGGGGGGACAGGCTACGAGCAGTACTTC. Protein: CASSLGGTGYEQYF. Looking up the rest from reference TRBV11-2 and TRBJ2-7 gives the full variable domain: EAGVAQSPRYKIIEKRQSVAFWCNPISGHATLYWYQQILGQGPKLLIQFQNNGVVDDSQLPKDRFSAERLKGVDSTLKIQPAKLEDSAVYLCASSLGGTGYEQYFGPGTRLTVT.

The CDR3 reads CASSFGISGGESYNEQFF. For the CDR3, the DNA is TGTGCCAGCAGCTTTGGAATCTCAGGGGGAGAGTCCTACAATGAGCAGTTCTTC. This chain joins TRBV7-9 and TRBJ2-1; TRBD1 matches at 7 bases. This CDR3 is built from 18 residues. CDR1 is SEHNR and CDR2 is FQNEAQ in the germline V gene (reference sequence). The V segment lost 3 bases and the J segment 1 base; nucleotides outside the gene matches: 12.

This clonotype was seen a handful of times. Written as DNA, the CDR3 is TGTGCCAGCAGTTACTCCGGCGGGGCTACAGGTGGGGAGCTGTTTTTT. This translates into CASSYSGGATGGELFF. The rearrangement joins TRBV6-6 to TRBJ2-2; tentatively, D is TRBD2 (6 bases). V lost 0 bases and J 8 bases, leaving 16 bases between the germline ends. The CDR3 covers 16 residues. From germline, CDR1 is MNHNY and CDR2 SVGAGI (reference sequence).

By sample share, this clonotype is medium-sized (0.01 to 0.1%). The CDR3 does not close with the conserved phenylalanine or tryptophan, likely indicating a read error. The limits of the CDR3 on the DNA are not certain, so only TCRdb's listed CDR3 is given. The V gene is TRBV30, the J gene TRBJ1-4. CDR1 is GTSNPN, CDR2 SVGIG, per germline (reference sequence). 10 amino acids form the CDR3, both terminal residues included. The CDR3: CAWTVERDSI.

Judged by abundance, this clonotype is medium-sized (0.01 to 0.1%). The CDR3 loop is CAWSPPTGFWPLHF. DNA of the CDR3: TGTGCCTGGAGTCCTCCAACAGGGTTTTGGCCCCTCCACTTT. The chain carries TRBV30 and TRBJ1-6, with D maybe TRBD1 (6 bases). V was cut by 2 bases and J by 13 bases, with 18 bases left in between. The CDR3 sequence is 14 residues long. Per the germline V gene, CDR1 is GTSNPN and CDR2 is SVGIG (reference sequence).

This clonotype is labeled medium-sized (0.01 to 0.1%). The gene calls are TRBV6-6 and TRBJ2-1, with 9 bases that match TRBD1. CDR3 size: 18 residues. V lost 4 bases, J lost 2 bases, and 12 bases stayed unmatched. Germline CDR1 reads MNHNY; CDR2 reads SVGAGI (reference sequence). For the CDR3, the DNA is TGTGCCAGCAGTTTCCCTACGGGACAGGGAAAAACCTACAATGAGCAGTTCTTC. The encoded protein is CASSFPTGQGKTYNEQFF.

This clonotype was observed a handful of times. CDR3 coding DNA: TGTGCCAGCAGTTACTCGTCATTAGTGGATAGTGAAGCTTTCTTT. It is translated as CASSYSSLVDSEAFF. V and J are TRBV6-5 and TRBJ1-1, with unresolved D. Germline V gene sequence: CDR1 MNHEY, CDR2 SVGAGI. This CDR3 contains 15 residues. Trimming shortened V by 0 bases and J by 7 bases, and 15 bases separated the two germline ends.

Concerning this clonotype itself: The junction differs from germline at one of its ends, possibly a read error. The genes are TRBV20-1 and TRBJ1-5; 9 bases are a match to TRBD1. This CDR3 has 18 amino acids. Germline lookup yields CDR1 DFQATT and CDR2 SNEGSKA (reference sequence). The CDR3 bases are TGCAGTGCTAGAAAATCCGGGACAGGGAGGGTGAGCAATCAGGCCCAGCATTTT. The encoded protein is CSARKSGTGRVSNQAQHF.

A few counts support this clonotype. The chain has TRBV10-3 and TRBJ2-5; D is undetermined. Trimming pared 5 bases from V and 1 base from J, leaving 5 bases between. Germline V gene data show CDR1 as ENHRY and CDR2 as SYGVKD. This CDR3 has 12 residues. CDR3 residues: CAISLSQETQYF. The CDR3 DNA reads TGTGCCATCAGTCTCAGCCAAGAGACCCAGTACTTC.

This clonotype appeared a few times. This chain uses TRBV23-1 with TRBJ1-2, with D possibly TRBD1 on 5 matching bases. TRBV23-1 carries the ORF label, with uncertain function. The V gene lost 4 bases and the J gene lost 4 bases, with 13 bases spanning the gap. This CDR3 comprises 14 residues. CDR3 loop: CASSRGEGFYGYTF. DNA for the CDR3: TGCGCCAGCAGTCGGGGGGAGGGGTTCTATGGCTACACCTTC.

This chain joins TRBV7-2 and TRBJ2-3; D is unresolved. The V end was cut by 3 bases, the J end by 0 bases, with 10 bases between. CDR1 and CDR2 from the germline V gene are SGHTA and FQGNSA. The CDR3 sequence is 15 residues long. CDR3 loop: CASSLSTVSTDTQYF. The CDR3 bases are TGTGCCAGCAGCTTGTCGACGGTGAGCACAGATACGCAGTATTTT.

The V gene is TRBV5-1, the J gene TRBJ2-1, with TRBD2 matching over 8 bases. Trimming cost V 0 bases and J 4 bases; bases outside gene matches: 6. Germline V CDR1 and CDR2: SGHRS, YFSETQ. The CDR3 is made up of 16 amino acids. The CDR3 is CASSLEGGGRYNEQFF. Here the CDR3 DNA reads TGCGCCAGCAGCTTGGAGGGCGGGGGGAGATACAATGAGCAGTTCTTC.

This chain connects TRBV30 to TRBJ1-5; TRBD1 matches 8 bases. The CDR3 runs to 14 residues. Germline-derived CDR1 and CDR2 are GTSNPN and SVGIG (reference sequence). J was trimmed by 7 bases and V by 2 bases; bases with no gene match: 7. The CDR3 is CAWSYRGNGQPQHF. CDR3 DNA sequence: TGTGCCTGGAGTTACAGGGGGAACGGGCAGCCCCAGCATTTT.

The genes are TRBV19 and TRBJ2-3; TRBD2 aligns across 10 bases. Germline trimming cut 5 bases from V and 2 bases from J; bases unmatched to any gene: 10. Germline V gene lookup returns CDR1 LNHDA and CDR2 SQIVND (reference sequence). This CDR3 comprises 17 residues. CDR3: CASSVSGGPPSTDTQYF. The CDR3 coding sequence is TGTGCCAGTAGTGTTAGCGGGGGGCCGCCATCCACAGATACGCAGTATTTT.

By share of the sample, this clonotype is medium-sized. The genes are TRBV6-5 and TRBJ2-1; the match to TRBD2 covers 11 bases. The V gene end was trimmed by 5 bases and the J gene end by 6 bases; junction bases not matched to a gene: 12. The CDR3 length is 17 residues. The germline CDR1 and CDR2 sequences are MNHEY and SVGAGI. CDR3 in amino acids: CASSGRSGTSGGNEQFF. The CDR3 DNA follows: TGTGCCAGCAGTGGCAGATCCGGGACTAGCGGAGGCAATGAGCAGTTCTTC.

This clonotype counts as medium-sized. This sequence joins TRBV11-2 and TRBJ2-1, with no clear D. The CDR3 loop spans 15 amino acids. Germline values: CDR1 SGHAT, CDR2 FQNNGV. V lost 5 bases, J lost 0 bases, and 11 bases lay in between. The CDR3 loop is CASSPRARSYNEQFF. The CDR3, as DNA: TGTGCCAGCAGCCCACGGGCCCGCTCCTACAATGAGCAGTTCTTC.

In its sample, this clonotype is medium-sized. V gene TRBV29-1 combines with J gene TRBJ2-1; 10 bases fit TRBD2. Trimming cost V 7 bases and J 4 bases; bases outside gene matches: 4. Per germline, CDR1 SQVTM and CDR2 ANQGSEA. There are 13 residues in the CDR3. Here the CDR3 DNA reads TGCAGCGAAACTAGCGGGGAATACAATGAGCAGTTCTTC. Its protein is CSETSGEYNEQFF.

By frequency in the sample, this clonotype is medium-sized. The V gene is TRBV5-5, the J gene TRBJ1-6, with D perhaps TRBD1 (6 bases). Trimming removed 1 base at V and 10 bases at J, with 21 bases between. This CDR3 comprises 17 residues. Germline V CDR1 and CDR2: SGHKS, YYEKEE (reference sequence). CDR3 protein: CASSLLSAGVVRSPLHF. CDR3 in DNA: TGTGCCAGCAGCTTGTTGTCCGCAGGGGTGGTGCGATCACCCCTCCACTTT.

By frequency in the sample, this clonotype is medium-sized. The rearrangement links TRBV29-1 to TRBJ2-7, with 9 bases fitting TRBD1. The CDR3 spans 14 residues. The V gene's germline CDR1 is SQVTM and CDR2 ANQGSEA. With 4 bases clipped from V and 0 bases from J, the junction kept 4 bases outside the gene matches. This chain's CDR3 is CSVAGTGSSYEQYF. In nucleotides, the CDR3 is TGCAGCGTTGCCGGGACAGGGAGCTCCTACGAGCAGTACTTC.

V usage is TRBV7-9 and J usage is TRBJ2-7, with 9 bases aligning to TRBD1. The CDR3 covers 14 residues. V dropped 5 bases and J dropped 5; count of bases not matched to a gene: 7. Germline V lookup: CDR1 SEHNR, CDR2 FQNEAQ (reference sequence). The CDR3 region is CASSAGQGPHEQYF. The CDR3 region has the DNA TGTGCCAGCAGCGCGGGACAGGGACCCCACGAGCAGTACTTC.

This clonotype was observed a handful of times. V and J are TRBV7-6 and TRBJ2-2; no clear D. Germline CDR1 and CDR2: SGHVS and FNYEAQ. CDR3 length equals 13 residues. The CDR3 DNA sequence: TGTGCTAGTACGGAATTCATGACCGGGGAGCTGTTTTTT. This gives the protein CASTEFMTGELFF.

Judged by abundance, this clonotype is medium-sized. The V call is TRBV29-1, the J call TRBJ2-3; D is ambiguous. The CDR3 sequence is 13 residues long. The ends were cut back, 1 base at V and 0 bases at J, with 5 bases in the middle. Germline-derived CDR1 and CDR2 are SQVTM and ANQGSEA. The CDR3 is CSVEVRSTDTQYF. The CDR3 coding sequence is TGCAGCGTTGAAGTTAGAAGCACAGATACGCAGTATTTT.

V and J are TRBV2 and TRBJ1-2; tentative D call: TRBD1 (6 bases). Germline lookup yields CDR1 SNHLY and CDR2 FYNNEI. The CDR3 consists of 13 residues. The V and J ends lost 6 bases and 8 bases respectively, with 16 bases between them. CDR3 sequence (DNA): TGTGCCAGCAGCCGGACAGTCGTTAGCGGCTACACCTTC. This encodes CASSRTVVSGYTF.